This TCR beta chain was profiled in a study of blood T cells in healthy people across ages. In its sample, this clonotype was seen a few times. Trimming took off 2 bases at V and 0 bases at J, with 14 bases between the two ends. This CDR3 is 18 amino acids long. Aged about 6 to 95, donors were systemically healthy Caucasians from Russia. Total RNA, at least 5.5 micrograms per sample, came from PBMCs. Primed by a sample-barcoded 5' primer and a J-beta primer mix, a second PCR proceeded for about 6 to 11 cycles. TCRdb re-called the 5' RACE reads through MiXCR, storing one row per CDR3 protein. The table records 1.5 million to 1.9 million distinct CDR3 sequences, roughly two fifths of them present only once.

Sequencing used blood. V and J are TRBV12-3 or TRBV12-4 and TRBJ2-6; D is unclear. This sequence originates from a woman younger than 35 in good health. The CDR3 sequence: CASSLKGTNLSGANVLTF. CDR3 DNA sequence: TGTGCCAGCAGTTTAAAGGGTACCAATCTCTCTGGGGCCAACGTCCTGACTTTC.